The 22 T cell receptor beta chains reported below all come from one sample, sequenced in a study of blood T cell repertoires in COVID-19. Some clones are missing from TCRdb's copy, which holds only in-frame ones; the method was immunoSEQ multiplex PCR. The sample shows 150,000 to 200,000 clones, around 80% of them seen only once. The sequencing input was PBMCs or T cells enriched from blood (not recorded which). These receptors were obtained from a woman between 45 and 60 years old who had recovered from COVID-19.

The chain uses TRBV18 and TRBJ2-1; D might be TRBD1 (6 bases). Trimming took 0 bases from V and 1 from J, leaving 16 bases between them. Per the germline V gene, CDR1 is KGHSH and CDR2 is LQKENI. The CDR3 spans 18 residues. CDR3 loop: CASSPPIRGASSYNEQFF. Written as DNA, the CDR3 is TGTGCCAGCTCACCACCGATCAGGGGAGCGAGTTCCTACAATGAGCAGTTCTTC.

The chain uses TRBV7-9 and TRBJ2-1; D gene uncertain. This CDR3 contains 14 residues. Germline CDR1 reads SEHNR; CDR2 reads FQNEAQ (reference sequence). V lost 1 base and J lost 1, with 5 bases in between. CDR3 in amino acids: CASSLVRSYNEQFF. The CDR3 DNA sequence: TGTGCCAGCAGCTTAGTCAGGTCCTACAATGAGCAGTTCTTC.

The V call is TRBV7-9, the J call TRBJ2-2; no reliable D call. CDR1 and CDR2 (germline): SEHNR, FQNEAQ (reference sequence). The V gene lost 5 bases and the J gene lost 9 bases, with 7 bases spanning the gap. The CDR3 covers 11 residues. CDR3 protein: CASSRTWELFF. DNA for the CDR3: TGTGCCAGCAGCCGTACTTGGGAGCTGTTTTTT.

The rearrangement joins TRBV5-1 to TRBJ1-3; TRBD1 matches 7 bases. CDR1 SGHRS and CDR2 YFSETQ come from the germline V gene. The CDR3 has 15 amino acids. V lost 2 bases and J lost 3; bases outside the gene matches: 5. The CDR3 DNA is TGCGCCAGCAGCTTTACAGGGGATTATGGAAACACCATATATTTT. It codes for CASSFTGDYGNTIYF.

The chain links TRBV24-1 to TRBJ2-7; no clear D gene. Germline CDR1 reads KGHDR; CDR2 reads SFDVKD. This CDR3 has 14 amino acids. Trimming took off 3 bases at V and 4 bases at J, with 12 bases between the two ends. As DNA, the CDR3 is TGTGCCACCAGTGATCCCGCCGTCGGGTACGAGCAGTACTTC. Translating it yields CATSDPAVGYEQYF.

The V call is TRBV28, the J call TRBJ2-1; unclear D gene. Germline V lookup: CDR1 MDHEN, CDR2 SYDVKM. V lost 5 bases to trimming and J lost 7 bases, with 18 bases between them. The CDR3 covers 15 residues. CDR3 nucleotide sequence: TGTGCCAGCAGTCCCCACCAGGTTGGTTCAAATGAGCAGTTCTTC. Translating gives CASSPHQVGSNEQFF.

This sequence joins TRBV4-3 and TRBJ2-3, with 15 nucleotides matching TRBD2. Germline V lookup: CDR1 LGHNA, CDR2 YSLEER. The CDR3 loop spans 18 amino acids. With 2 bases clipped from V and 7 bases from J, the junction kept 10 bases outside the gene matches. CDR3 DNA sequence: TGCGCCAGCAGCCAAAGTCCAGAGGGGACTAGCGGGGGGTATACGCAGTATTTT. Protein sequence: CASSQSPEGTSGGYTQYF.

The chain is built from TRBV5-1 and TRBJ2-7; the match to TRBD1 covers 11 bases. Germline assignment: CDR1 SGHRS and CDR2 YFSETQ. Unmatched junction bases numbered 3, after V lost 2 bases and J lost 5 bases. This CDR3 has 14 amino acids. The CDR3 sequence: CASSLGQGANEQYF. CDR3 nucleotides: TGCGCCAGCAGCTTAGGACAGGGGGCAAACGAGCAGTACTTC. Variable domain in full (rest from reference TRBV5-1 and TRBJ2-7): KAGVTQTPRYLIKTRGQQVTLSCSPISGHRSVSWYQQTPGQGLQFLFEYFSETQRNKGNFPGRFSGRQFSNSRSEMNVSTLELGDSALYLCASSLGQGANEQYFGPGTRLTVT.

The CDR3 here is CSVGAGRATGELFF. The CDR3 DNA is TGCAGCGTTGGGGCAGGGAGGGCCACCGGGGAGCTGTTTTTT. The rearrangement joins TRBV29-1 to TRBJ2-2; 7 nucleotides align to TRBD2. J was trimmed by 4 bases and V by 4 bases; bases with no gene match: 6. Germline assignment: CDR1 SQVTM and CDR2 ANQGSEA. CDR3 length equals 14 residues.

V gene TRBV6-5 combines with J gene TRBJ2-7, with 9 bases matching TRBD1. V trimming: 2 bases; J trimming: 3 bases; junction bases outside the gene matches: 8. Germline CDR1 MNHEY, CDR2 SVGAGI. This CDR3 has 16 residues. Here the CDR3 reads CASSYGTGITNYEQYF. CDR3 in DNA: TGTGCCAGCAGTTACGGGACAGGGATCACGAACTACGAGCAGTACTTC.

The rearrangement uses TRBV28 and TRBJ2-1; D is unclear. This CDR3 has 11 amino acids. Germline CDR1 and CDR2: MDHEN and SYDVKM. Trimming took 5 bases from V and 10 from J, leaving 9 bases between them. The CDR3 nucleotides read TGTGCCAGCAGTGCTATGTGGGAGCAGTTCTTC. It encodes CASSAMWEQFF.

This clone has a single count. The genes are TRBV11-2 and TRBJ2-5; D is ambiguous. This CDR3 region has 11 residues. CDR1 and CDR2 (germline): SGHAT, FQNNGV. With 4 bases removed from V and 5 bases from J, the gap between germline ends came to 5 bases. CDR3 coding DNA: TGTGCCAGCAGCTCTGTGGAGACCCAGTACTTC. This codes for CASSSVETQYF.

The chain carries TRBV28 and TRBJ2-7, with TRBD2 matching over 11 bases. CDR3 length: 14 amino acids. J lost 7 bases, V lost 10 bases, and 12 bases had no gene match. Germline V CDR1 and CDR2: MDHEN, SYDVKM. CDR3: CATQRASGRYEQYF. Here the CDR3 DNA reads TGTGCCACCCAGAGGGCTAGCGGGAGGTATGAGCAGTACTTC.

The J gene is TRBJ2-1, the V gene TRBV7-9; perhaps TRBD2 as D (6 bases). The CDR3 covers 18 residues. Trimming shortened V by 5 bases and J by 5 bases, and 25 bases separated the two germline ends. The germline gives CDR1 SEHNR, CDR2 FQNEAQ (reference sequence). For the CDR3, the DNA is TGTGCCAGCAGCCGGGGGATGGGTTTAGGTTCTTCTAACAATGAGCAGTTCTTC. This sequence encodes CASSRGMGLGSSNNEQFF.

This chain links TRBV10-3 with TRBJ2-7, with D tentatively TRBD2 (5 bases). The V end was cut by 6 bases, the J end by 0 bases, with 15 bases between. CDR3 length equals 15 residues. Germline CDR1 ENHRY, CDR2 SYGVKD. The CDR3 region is CAIRRETQSSYEQYF. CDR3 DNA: TGTGCCATCAGGAGGGAGACGCAGAGCTCCTACGAGCAGTACTTC.

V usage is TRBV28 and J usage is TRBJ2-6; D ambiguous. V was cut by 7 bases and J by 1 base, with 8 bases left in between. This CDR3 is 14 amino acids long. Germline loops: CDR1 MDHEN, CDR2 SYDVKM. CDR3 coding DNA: TGTGCCAGCAACTATTTTTCTGGGGCCAACGTCCTGACTTTC. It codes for CASNYFSGANVLTF.

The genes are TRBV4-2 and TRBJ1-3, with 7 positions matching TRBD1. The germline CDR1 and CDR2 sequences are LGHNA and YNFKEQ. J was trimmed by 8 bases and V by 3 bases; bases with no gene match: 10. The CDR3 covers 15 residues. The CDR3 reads CASSHRTGEADTIYF. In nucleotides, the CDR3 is TGTGCCAGCAGCCATAGAACAGGGGAGGCGGACACCATATATTTT.

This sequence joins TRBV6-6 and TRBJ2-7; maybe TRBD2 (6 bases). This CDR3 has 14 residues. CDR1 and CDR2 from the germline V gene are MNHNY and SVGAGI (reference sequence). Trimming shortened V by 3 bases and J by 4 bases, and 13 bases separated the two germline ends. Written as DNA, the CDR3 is TGTGCCAGCAGTTATTACGGGACTGGTTACGAGCAGTACTTC. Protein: CASSYYGTGYEQYF.

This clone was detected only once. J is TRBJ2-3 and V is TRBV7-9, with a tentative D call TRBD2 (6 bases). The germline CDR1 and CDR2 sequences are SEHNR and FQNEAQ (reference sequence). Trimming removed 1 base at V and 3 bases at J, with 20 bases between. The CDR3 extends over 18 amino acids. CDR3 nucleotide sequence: TGTGCCAGCAGCTTAGGGTATGGGGACTTGCAAACGACAGATACGCAGTATTTT. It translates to CASSLGYGDLQTTDTQYF.

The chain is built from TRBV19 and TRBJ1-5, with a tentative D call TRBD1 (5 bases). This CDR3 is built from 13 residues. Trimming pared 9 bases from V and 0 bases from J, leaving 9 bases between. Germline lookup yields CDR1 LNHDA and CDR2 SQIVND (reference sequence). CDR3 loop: CASGTFSNQPQHF. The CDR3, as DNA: TGTGCCAGCGGGACTTTTAGCAATCAGCCCCAGCATTTT.

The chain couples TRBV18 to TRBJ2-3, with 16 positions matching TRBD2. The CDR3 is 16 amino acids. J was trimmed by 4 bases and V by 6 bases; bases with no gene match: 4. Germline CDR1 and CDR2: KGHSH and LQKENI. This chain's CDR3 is CASSPGLAGGPDTQYF. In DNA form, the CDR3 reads TGTGCCAGCTCGCCGGGACTAGCGGGAGGGCCAGATACGCAGTATTTT.

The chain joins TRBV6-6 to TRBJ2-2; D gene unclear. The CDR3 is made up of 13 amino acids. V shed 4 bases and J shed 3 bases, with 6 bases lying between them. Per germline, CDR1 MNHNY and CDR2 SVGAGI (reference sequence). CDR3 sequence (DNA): TGTGCCAGCAGTTTCCGTGACACCGGGGAGCTGTTTTTT. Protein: CASSFRDTGELFF.